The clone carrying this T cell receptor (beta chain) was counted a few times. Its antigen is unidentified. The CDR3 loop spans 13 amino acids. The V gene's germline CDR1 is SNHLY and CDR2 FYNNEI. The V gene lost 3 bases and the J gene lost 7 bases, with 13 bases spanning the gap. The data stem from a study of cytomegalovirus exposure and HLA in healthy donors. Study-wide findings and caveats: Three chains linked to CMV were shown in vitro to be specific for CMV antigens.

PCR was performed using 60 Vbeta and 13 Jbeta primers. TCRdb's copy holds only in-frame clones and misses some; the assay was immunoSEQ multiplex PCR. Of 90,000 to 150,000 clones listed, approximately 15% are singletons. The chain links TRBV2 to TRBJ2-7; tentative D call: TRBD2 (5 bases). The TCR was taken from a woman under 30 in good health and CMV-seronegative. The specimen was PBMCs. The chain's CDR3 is CASSDGFEGEQYF. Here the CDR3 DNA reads TGTGCCAGCAGTGACGGGTTTGAGGGAGAGCAGTACTTC.